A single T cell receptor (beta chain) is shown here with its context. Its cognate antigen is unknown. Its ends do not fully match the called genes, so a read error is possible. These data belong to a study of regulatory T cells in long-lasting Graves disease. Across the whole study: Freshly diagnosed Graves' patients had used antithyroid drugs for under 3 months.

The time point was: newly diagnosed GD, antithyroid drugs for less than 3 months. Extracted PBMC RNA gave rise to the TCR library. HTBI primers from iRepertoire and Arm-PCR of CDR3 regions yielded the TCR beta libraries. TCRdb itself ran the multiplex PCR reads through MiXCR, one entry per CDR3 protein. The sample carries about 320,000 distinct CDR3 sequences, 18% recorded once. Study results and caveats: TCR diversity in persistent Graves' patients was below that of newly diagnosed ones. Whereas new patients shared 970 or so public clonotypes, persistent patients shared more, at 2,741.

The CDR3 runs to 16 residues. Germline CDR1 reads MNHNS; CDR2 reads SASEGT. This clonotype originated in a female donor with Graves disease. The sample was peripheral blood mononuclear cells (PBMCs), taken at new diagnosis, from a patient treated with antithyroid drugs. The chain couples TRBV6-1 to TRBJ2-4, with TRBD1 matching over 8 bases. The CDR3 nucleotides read TGCGCCAGCAGCATCCAGGGACAGGTGGCCAAAAACATTCAGTACTTC. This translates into CASSIQGQVAKNIQYF.